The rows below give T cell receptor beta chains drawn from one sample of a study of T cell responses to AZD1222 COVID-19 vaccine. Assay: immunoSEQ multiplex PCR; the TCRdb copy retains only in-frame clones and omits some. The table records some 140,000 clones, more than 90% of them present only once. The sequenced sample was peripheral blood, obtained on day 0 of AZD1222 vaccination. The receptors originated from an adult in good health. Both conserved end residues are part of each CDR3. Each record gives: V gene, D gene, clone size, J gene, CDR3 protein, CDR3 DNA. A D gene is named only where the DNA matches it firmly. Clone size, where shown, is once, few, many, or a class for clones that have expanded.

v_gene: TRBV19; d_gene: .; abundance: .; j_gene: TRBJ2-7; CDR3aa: CASSMSSGQLEQYF; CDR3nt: TGTGCCAGTAGTATGTCATCGGGGCAGCTCGAGCAGTACTTC
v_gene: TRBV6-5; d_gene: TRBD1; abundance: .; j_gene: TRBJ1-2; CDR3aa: CASSSLTGADNYGYTF; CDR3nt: TGTGCCAGCAGTTCCCTAACAGGGGCGGATAACTATGGCTACACCTTC
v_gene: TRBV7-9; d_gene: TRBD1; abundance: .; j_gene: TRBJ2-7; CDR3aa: CASSSQGAGYEQYF; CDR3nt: TGTGCCAGCAGCTCCCAGGGGGCGGGCTACGAGCAGTACTTC
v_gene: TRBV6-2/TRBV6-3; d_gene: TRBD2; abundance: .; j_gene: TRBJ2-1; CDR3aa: CASSNGLAGSIYNEQFF; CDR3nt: TGTGCCAGCAGCAACGGACTAGCGGGCTCTATTTACAATGAGCAGTTCTTC
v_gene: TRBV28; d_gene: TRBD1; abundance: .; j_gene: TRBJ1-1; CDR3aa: CASSSNRGRAFF; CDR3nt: TGTGCCAGCAGTTCAAACAGGGGGCGAGCTTTCTTT
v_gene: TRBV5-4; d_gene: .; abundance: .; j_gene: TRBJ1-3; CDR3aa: CASSLDAGNTIYF; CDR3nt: TGTGCCAGCAGCTTGGATGCTGGAAACACCATATATTTT
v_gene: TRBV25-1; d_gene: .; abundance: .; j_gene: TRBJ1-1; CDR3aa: CASSSIGARTEAFF; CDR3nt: TGTGCCAGCAGTTCCATAGGGGCCCGCACTGAAGCTTTCTTT
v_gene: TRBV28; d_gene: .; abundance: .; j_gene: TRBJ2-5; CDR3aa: CASSTRDRSGETQYF; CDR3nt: TGTGCCAGCAGTACGCGGGACCGCAGTGGAGAGACCCAGTACTTC
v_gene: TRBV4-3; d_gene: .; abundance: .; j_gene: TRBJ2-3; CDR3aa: CASSQGGRTDTQYF; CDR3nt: TGCGCCAGCAGCCAAGGGGGCCGCACAGATACGCAGTATTTT
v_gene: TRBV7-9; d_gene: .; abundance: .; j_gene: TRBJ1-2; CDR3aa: CASSFSNSYGYTF; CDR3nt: TGTGCCAGCAGCTTCAGTAATTCCTATGGCTACACCTTC
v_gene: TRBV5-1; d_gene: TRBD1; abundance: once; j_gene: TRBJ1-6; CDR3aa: CASSLEGTGGVDSPLHF; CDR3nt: TGCGCCAGCAGCTTGGAGGGGACAGGGGGTGTGGATTCACCCCTCCACTTT
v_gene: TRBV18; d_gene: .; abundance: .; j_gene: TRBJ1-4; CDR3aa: CASSPGQGVNEKLFF; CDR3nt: TGTGCCAGCTCACCAGGGCAGGGCGTTAATGAAAAACTGTTTTTT
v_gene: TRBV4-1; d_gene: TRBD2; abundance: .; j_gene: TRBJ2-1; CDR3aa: CASSQVVFARRGSEQFF; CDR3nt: TGCGCCAGCAGCCAAGTTGTGTTCGCCAGGCGGGGGAGTGAGCAGTTCTTC
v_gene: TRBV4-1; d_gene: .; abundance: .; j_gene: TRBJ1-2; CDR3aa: CASSQGGGRGNYGYTF; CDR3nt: TGCGCCAGCAGCCAAGGCGGGGGTAGGGGTAACTATGGCTACACCTTC
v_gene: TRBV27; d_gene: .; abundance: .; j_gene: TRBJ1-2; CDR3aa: CASSLSWGSGYGYTF; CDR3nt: TGTGCCAGCAGTTTATCGTGGGGCAGCGGCTATGGCTACACCTTC
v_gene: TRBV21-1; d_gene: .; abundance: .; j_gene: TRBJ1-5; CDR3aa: CASSKAGQGFRNQPQHF; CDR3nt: TGTGCCAGCAGCAAAGCGGGACAGGGTTTTCGCAATCAGCCCCAGCATTTT